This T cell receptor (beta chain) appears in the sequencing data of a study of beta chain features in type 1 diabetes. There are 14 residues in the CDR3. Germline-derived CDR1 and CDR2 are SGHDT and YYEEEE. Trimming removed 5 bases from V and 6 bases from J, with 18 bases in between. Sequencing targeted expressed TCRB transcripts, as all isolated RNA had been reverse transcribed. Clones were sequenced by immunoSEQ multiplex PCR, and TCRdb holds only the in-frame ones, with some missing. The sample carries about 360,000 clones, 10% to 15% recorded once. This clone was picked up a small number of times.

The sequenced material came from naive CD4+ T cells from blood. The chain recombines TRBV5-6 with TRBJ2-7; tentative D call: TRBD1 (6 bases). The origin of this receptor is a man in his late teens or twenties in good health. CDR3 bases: TGTGCCAGCAGGGAGAGCCCGACAGGATTCGAGCAGTACTTC. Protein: CASRESPTGFEQYF. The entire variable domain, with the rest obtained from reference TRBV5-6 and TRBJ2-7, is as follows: DAGVTQSPTHLIKTRGQQVTLRCSPKSGHDTVSWYQQALGQGPQFIFQYYEEEERQRGNFPDRFSGHQFPNYSSELNVNALLLGDSALYLCASRESPTGFEQYFGPGTRLTVT.